Below, one TCR beta chain is given with its context. CDR1 is SNHLY, CDR2 FYNNEI, per germline. CDR3 length equals 15 residues. The V segment lost 4 bases and the J segment 6 bases; nucleotides outside the gene matches: 8. The data stem from a study of T cells of healthy individuals. TCRdb re-called the 5' RACE reads through MiXCR, storing one row per CDR3 protein. The sample yields fewer than 90,000 distinct CDR3 sequences, roughly 5% seen once. The TCR was taken from a female donor in good health. The chain uses TRBV2 and TRBJ1-5; 8 bases map to TRBD1. The CDR3 DNA is TGTGCCAGCAGTGGCATAGGACAGGGCGGTCAGCCCCAGCATTTT. Protein sequence: CASSGIGQGGQPQHF.